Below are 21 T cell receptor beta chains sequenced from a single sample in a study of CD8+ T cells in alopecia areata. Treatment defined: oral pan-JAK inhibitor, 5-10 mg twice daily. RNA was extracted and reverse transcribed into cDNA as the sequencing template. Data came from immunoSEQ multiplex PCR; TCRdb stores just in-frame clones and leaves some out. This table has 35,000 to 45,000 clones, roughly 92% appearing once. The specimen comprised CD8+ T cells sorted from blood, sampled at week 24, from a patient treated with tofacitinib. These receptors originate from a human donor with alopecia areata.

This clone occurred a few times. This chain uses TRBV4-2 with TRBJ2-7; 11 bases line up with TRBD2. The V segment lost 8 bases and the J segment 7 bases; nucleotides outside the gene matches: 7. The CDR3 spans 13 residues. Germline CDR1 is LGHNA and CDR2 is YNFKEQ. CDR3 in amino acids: CASGDRTSGEQYF. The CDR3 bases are TGTGCCAGCGGGGACCGGACTAGCGGGGAGCAGTACTTC.

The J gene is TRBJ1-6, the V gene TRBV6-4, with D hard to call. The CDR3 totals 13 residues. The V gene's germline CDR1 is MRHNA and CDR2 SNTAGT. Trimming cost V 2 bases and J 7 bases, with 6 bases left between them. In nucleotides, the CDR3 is TGTGCCAGCAGTGACAGGGAAAATTCACCCCTCCACTTT. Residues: CASSDRENSPLHF.

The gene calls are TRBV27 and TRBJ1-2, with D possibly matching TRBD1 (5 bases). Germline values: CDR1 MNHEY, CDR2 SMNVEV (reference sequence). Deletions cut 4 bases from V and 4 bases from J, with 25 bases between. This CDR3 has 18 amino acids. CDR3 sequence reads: CASSSQGLRGPLSYGYTF. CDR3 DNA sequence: TGTGCCAGCAGTTCCCAGGGCTTGCGGGGACCCTTAAGCTATGGCTACACCTTC.

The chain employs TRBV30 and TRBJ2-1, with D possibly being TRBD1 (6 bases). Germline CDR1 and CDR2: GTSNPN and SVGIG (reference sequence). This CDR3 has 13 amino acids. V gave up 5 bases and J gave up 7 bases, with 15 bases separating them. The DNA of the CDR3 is TGTGCCTGGGAAGGGGGACGGGCGAATGAGCAGTTCTTC. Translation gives CAWEGGRANEQFF.

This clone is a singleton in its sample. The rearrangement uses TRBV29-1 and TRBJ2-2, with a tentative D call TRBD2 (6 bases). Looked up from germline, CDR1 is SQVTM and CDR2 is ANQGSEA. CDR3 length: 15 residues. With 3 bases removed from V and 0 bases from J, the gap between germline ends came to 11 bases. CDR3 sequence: CSVESRTTNTGELFF. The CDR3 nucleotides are TGCAGCGTTGAGTCGCGGACTACGAACACCGGGGAGCTGTTTTTT.

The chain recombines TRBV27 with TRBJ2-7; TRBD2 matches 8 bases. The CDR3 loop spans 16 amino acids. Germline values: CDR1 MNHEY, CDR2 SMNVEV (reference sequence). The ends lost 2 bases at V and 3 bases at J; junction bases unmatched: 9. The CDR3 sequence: CASSLTPTGGIYEQYF. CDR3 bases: TGTGCCAGCAGTTTAACCCCTACGGGGGGGATCTACGAGCAGTACTTC.

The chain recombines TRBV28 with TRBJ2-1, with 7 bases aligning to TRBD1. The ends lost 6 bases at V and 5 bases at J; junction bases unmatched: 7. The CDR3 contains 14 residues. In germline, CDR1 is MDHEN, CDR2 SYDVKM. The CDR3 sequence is CASRPPGQHNEQFF. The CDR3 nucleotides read TGTGCCAGCAGACCACCGGGACAGCACAATGAGCAGTTCTTC.

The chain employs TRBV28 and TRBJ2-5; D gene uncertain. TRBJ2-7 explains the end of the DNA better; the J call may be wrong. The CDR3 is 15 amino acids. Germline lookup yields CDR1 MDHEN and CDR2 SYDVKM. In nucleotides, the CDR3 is TGTGCCAGCAGTCCCTTCAGAGGTCTCACCTACGAGCAGTACTTC. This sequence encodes CASSPFRGLTYEQYF.

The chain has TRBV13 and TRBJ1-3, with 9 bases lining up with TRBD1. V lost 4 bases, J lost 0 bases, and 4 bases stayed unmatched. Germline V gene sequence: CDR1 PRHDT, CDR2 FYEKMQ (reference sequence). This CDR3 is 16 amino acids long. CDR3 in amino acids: CASSYGTGLSGNTIYF. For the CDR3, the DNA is TGTGCCAGCAGCTATGGGACAGGGCTCTCTGGAAACACCATATATTTT.

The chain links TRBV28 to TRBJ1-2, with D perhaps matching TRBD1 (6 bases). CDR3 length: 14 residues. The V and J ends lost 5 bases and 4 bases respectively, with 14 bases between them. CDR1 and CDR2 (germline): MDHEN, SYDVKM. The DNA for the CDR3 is TGTGCCAGCAGTGTACAGGGTTTGCCCTATGGCTACACCTTC. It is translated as CASSVQGLPYGYTF.

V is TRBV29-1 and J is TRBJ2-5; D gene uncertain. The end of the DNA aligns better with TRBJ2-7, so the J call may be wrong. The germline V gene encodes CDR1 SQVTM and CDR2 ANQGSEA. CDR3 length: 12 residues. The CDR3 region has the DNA TGCAGCGTTGAAGACAGTGCATACGAGCAGTACTTC. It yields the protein CSVEDSAYEQYF.

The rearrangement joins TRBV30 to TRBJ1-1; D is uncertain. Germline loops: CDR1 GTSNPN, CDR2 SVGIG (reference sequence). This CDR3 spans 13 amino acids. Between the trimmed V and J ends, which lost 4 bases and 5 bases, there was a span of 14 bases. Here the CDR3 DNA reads TGTGCCTGGAACTCCTTCAAGTGGACTGAAGCTTTCTTT. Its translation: CAWNSFKWTEAFF.

CDR3 coding DNA: TGTGCCAGCAGCTACGGGACAGGGGAGGACACCGGGGAGCTGTTTTTT. Protein: CASSYGTGEDTGELFF. This chain connects TRBV6-5 to TRBJ2-2, with TRBD1 matching 10 bases. Germline V gives CDR1 MNHEY, CDR2 SVGAGI. The ends lost 6 bases at V and 3 bases at J; junction bases unmatched: 7. The length of the CDR3 is 16 residues.

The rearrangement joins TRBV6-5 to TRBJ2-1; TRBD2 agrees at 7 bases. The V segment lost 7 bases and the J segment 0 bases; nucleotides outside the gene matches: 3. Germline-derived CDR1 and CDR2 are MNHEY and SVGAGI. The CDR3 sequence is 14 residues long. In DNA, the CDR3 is TGTGCCAGCATTGGGGGGGGCTCCTACAATGAGCAGTTCTTC. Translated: CASIGGGSYNEQFF.

CDR3: CASSFGSEQYF. The CDR3 DNA follows: TGTGCCAGCAGTTTCGGGAGTGAGCAGTATTTT. This chain connects TRBV27 to TRBJ2-3; perhaps TRBD2 as D (6 bases). CDR1 and CDR2 (germline): MNHEY, SMNVEV (reference sequence). This CDR3 has 11 residues. Trimming removed 3 bases at V and 11 bases at J, with 9 bases between.

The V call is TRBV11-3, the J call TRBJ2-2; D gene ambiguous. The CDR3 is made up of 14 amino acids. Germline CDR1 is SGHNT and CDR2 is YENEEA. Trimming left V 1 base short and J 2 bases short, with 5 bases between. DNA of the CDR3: TGTGCCAGCAGCTTAGCGGCTAACACCGGGGAGCTGTTTTTT. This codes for CASSLAANTGELFF.

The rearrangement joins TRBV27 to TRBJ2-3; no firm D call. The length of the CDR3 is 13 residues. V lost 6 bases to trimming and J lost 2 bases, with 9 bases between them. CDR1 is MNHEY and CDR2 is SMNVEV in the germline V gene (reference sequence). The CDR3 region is CASSLRVTDTQYF. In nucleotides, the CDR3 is TGTGCCAGCAGCTTAAGGGTCACAGATACGCAGTATTTT.

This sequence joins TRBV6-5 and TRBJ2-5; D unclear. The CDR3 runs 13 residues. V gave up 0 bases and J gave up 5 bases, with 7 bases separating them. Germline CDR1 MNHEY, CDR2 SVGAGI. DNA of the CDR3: TGTGCCAGCAGTTACTCGTTGACTGAGACCCAGTACTTC. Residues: CASSYSLTETQYF.

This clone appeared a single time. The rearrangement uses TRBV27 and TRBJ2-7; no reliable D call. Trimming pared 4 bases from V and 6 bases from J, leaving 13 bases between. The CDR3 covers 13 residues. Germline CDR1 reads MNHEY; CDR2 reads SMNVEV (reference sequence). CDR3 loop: CASSYTHGREQYF. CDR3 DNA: TGTGCCAGCAGTTACACCCATGGGCGCGAGCAGTACTTC.

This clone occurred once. CDR3 nucleotide sequence: TGCGCCAGCAGCCAAGTACAGGTTGAGGACACTGAAGCTTTCTTT. Its protein is CASSQVQVEDTEAFF. The chain employs TRBV4-1 and TRBJ1-1, with D perhaps TRBD1 (5 bases). V lost 1 base and J 3 bases, leaving 12 bases between the germline ends. The CDR3 runs 15 residues. Looked up from germline, CDR1 is MGHRA and CDR2 is YSYEKL.

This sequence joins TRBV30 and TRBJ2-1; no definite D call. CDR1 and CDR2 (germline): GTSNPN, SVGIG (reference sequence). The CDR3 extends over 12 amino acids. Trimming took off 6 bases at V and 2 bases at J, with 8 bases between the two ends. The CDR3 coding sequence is TGTGCCTGTGACTCGCCCTACAATGAGCAGTTCTTC. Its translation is CACDSPYNEQFF.